The 27 T cell receptor beta chains below come from one sample, sequenced in a study of cytomegalovirus exposure and HLA in healthy donors. The PCR contained 60 Vbeta and 13 Jbeta primers. Libraries were prepared by immunoSEQ multiplex PCR; TCRdb keeps only in-frame clonotypes and omits some of them. This repertoire includes tens of thousands of clones. Sequencing was performed on PBMCs. The receptors derive from a woman aged 55-75 years in good health and CMV-seronegative.

The chain is built from TRBV7-2 and TRBJ1-3, with a weak D call TRBD1 (5 bases). In germline, CDR1 is SGHTA, CDR2 FQGNSA. This CDR3 comprises 16 residues. With 5 bases removed from V and 0 bases from J, the gap between germline ends came to 14 bases. The CDR3 here is CASSPLGGGSGNTIYF. The CDR3 nucleotides read TGTGCCAGCAGCCCCCTCGGGGGGGGCTCTGGAAACACCATATATTTT.

The gene calls are TRBV29-1 and TRBJ2-1; 9 bases align to TRBD1. V gave up 6 bases and J gave up 6 bases; unmatched junction bases: 6. The CDR3 extends over 13 amino acids. Germline assignment: CDR1 SQVTM and CDR2 ANQGSEA. DNA for the CDR3: TGCAGCGTCGCGACAGGGGGGGTCAATGAGCAGTTCTTC. This sequence encodes CSVATGGVNEQFF.

The genes are TRBV19 and TRBJ2-1; TRBD2 matches at 7 bases. The V gene end was trimmed by 4 bases and the J gene end by 4 bases; junction bases not matched to a gene: 7. The V gene's germline CDR1 is LNHDA and CDR2 SQIVND (reference sequence). CDR3 length: 15 amino acids. This chain's CDR3 is CASSRTGGIYNEQFF. In DNA form, the CDR3 reads TGTGCCAGTAGTAGAACGGGAGGAATATACAATGAGCAGTTCTTC.

This chain uses TRBV29-1 with TRBJ2-1, with 9 bases identical to TRBD2. Trimming cost V 0 bases and J 7 bases; bases outside gene matches: 4. CDR1 SQVTM and CDR2 ANQGSEA come from the germline V gene. The CDR3 consists of 14 residues. DNA of the CDR3: TGCAGCGTTGAAGATAATAGCGGGAGTAATGAGCAGTTCTTC. Amino acids: CSVEDNSGSNEQFF.

V usage is TRBV11-2 and J usage is TRBJ1-4, with TRBD1 matching over 9 bases. Per germline, CDR1 SGHAT and CDR2 FQNNGV. This CDR3 comprises 14 residues. The J segment lost 7 bases and the V segment lost 7 bases, leaving 7 bases of the junction unmatched. DNA for the CDR3: TGTGCCAGCAACCGGGGGGACAGGGCTGAAAAACTGTTTTTT. This gives the protein CASNRGDRAEKLFF.

The V gene is TRBV11-2, the J gene TRBJ2-7, with 7 bases fitting TRBD2. Unmatched junction bases numbered 3, after V lost 1 base and J lost 0 bases. CDR1 and CDR2 from the germline V gene are SGHAT and FQNNGV. The CDR3 has 15 amino acids. CDR3 DNA: TGTGCCAGCAGCTTAGCGGCTAGCGGCTCCTACGAGCAGTACTTC. Translating gives CASSLAASGSYEQYF.

The chain joins TRBV19 to TRBJ1-2, with D unresolved. From germline, CDR1 is LNHDA and CDR2 SQIVND (reference sequence). V was shortened by 7 bases and J by 8 bases, with 17 bases between the two germline ends. This CDR3 has 13 amino acids. This chain's CDR3 is CASTPREADGYTF. As DNA, the CDR3 is TGTGCCAGTACCCCCCGGGAAGCGGACGGCTACACCTTC.

The chain recombines TRBV7-2 with TRBJ2-5; no reliable D call. The CDR3 is 12 residues long. Trimming left V 5 bases short and J 3 bases short, with 7 bases between. Germline CDR1 and CDR2: SGHTA and FQGNSA. The CDR3 DNA is TGTGCCAGCAGCAAACAAGAAGAGACCCAGTACTTC. The encoded protein is CASSKQEETQYF.

V is TRBV2 and J is TRBJ1-1, with D tentatively TRBD1 (5 bases). This CDR3 comprises 13 residues. V was shortened by 6 bases and J by 1 base, with 9 bases between the two germline ends. Germline-derived CDR1 and CDR2 are SNHLY and FYNNEI. The CDR3 protein is CASRGGRNTEAFF. CDR3 DNA: TGTGCCAGCAGGGGGGGAAGGAACACTGAAGCTTTCTTT.

CDR3 in DNA: TGCGCCAGCAGCCAAAGGGGGCGGGAGGGGGACATTCAGTACTTC. Its translation: CASSQRGREGDIQYF. The rearrangement uses TRBV4-3 and TRBJ2-4; 9 nucleotides align to TRBD2. This CDR3 contains 15 residues. Losses at the gene ends were 2 bases for V and 8 bases for J; bases not matched to a gene: 7. Germline CDR1 reads LGHNA; CDR2 reads YSLEER.

The chain has TRBV28 and TRBJ2-4; weak D call: TRBD1 (8 bases). The CDR3 is 14 residues long. Germline V gene sequence: CDR1 MDHEN, CDR2 SYDVKM. V was shortened by 6 bases and J by 8 bases, with 17 bases between the two germline ends. Written as DNA, the CDR3 is TGTGCCAGCAGGCCGGGACAGGCGGGGGACATTCAGTACTTC. It yields the protein CASRPGQAGDIQYF.

The genes are TRBV7-6 and TRBJ1-5; D remains unclear. The CDR3 is 15 amino acids. V was shortened by 5 bases and J by 0 bases, with 11 bases between the two germline ends. Germline V CDR1 and CDR2: SGHVS, FNYEAQ. The CDR3 DNA sequence: TGTGCCAGCAGCCCCGACACGTATAGCAATCAGCCCCAGCATTTT. This codes for CASSPDTYSNQPQHF.

The chain is built from TRBV7-9 and TRBJ2-1; 8 bases match TRBD2. Germline loops: CDR1 SEHNR, CDR2 FQNEAQ (reference sequence). Trimming took 6 bases from V and 0 from J; bases not matched to a gene: 4. This CDR3 is built from 15 residues. The CDR3 bases are TGTGCCAGCAGTTTACTAGCGGACTCCTACAATGAGCAGTTCTTC. Translating gives CASSLLADSYNEQFF.

The gene calls are TRBV29-1 and TRBJ2-3, with TRBD2 matching over 9 bases. The ends lost 5 bases at V and 5 bases at J; junction bases unmatched: 5. Germline V gene sequence: CDR1 SQVTM, CDR2 ANQGSEA. The CDR3 sequence is 13 residues long. CDR3 residues: CSVLLAGGDTQYF. CDR3 nucleotides: TGCAGCGTTTTACTAGCGGGCGGAGATACGCAGTATTTT.

Points on this clone: The sample contains more than one DNA sequence encoding this CDR3. The rearrangement links TRBV5-1 to TRBJ2-1, with 7 bases matching TRBD1. In germline, CDR1 is SGHRS, CDR2 YFSETQ. The CDR3 spans 15 residues. V was clipped by 0 bases and J by 1 base; unmatched bases: 1. For the CDR3, the DNA is TGCGCCAGCAGCTTGGGACAGGGTTCCTACAATGAGCAGTTCTTC. Its translation is CASSLGQGSYNEQFF.

CDR3 bases: TGCGCCAGCAGCTTCGGACAGGTTAACACCGGGGAGCTGTTTTTT. Translating gives CASSFGQVNTGELFF. The rearrangement uses TRBV5-1 and TRBJ2-2; 7 bases map to TRBD1. This CDR3 contains 15 residues. Losses at the gene ends were 2 bases for V and 2 bases for J; bases not matched to a gene: 3. CDR1 and CDR2 (germline): SGHRS, YFSETQ.

V and J are TRBV5-6 and TRBJ1-1; tentatively, D is TRBD1 (6 bases). The length of the CDR3 is 12 residues. V was shortened by 6 bases and J by 7 bases, with 13 bases between the two germline ends. CDR1 is SGHDT, CDR2 YYEEEE, per germline. CDR3 sequence: CASNLGGYEAFF. CDR3 DNA: TGTGCCAGCAACTTAGGGGGTTATGAAGCTTTCTTT. The whole variable domain, remainder taken from reference TRBV5-6 and TRBJ1-1, is DAGVTQSPTHLIKTRGQQVTLRCSPKSGHDTVSWYQQALGQGPQFIFQYYEEEERQRGNFPDRFSGHQFPNYSSELNVNALLLGDSALYLCASNLGGYEAFFGQGTRLTVV.

CDR3 coding DNA: TGCGCCAGCAGCCGAGAAAGACAGAGCGGCTACACCTTC. Its translation is CASSRERQSGYTF. This rearrangement joins TRBV4-1 to TRBJ1-2, with a weak D call TRBD1 (5 bases). Trimming removed 4 bases at V and 8 bases at J, with 14 bases between. The germline V gene has CDR1 MGHRA and CDR2 YSYEKL. The CDR3 spans 13 residues.

The rearrangement links TRBV10-3 to TRBJ2-7; 8 nucleotides align to TRBD2. With V trimmed by 4 bases and J by 3 bases, 2 bases remained unmatched. Per the germline V gene, CDR1 is ENHRY and CDR2 is SYGVKD. The length of the CDR3 is 13 residues. The CDR3 DNA follows: TGTGCCATCAGTGTCACTAGCGGCTACGAGCAGTACTTC. Its protein product is CAISVTSGYEQYF.

This chain connects TRBV2 to TRBJ1-1; perhaps TRBD1 as D (6 bases). In germline, CDR1 is SNHLY, CDR2 FYNNEI. The V gene lost 0 bases and the J gene lost 3 bases, with 11 bases spanning the gap. The CDR3 length is 15 residues. The CDR3 coding sequence is TGTGCCAGCAGTGAAGCGGGGGCTGGGTACACTGAAGCTTTCTTT. Protein: CASSEAGAGYTEAFF.

The chain has TRBV19 and TRBJ2-5, with 7 bases that match TRBD2. V shed 5 bases, J shed 5 bases, and the junction held 11 bases outside the gene matches. Germline assignment: CDR1 LNHDA and CDR2 SQIVND (reference sequence). The CDR3 contains 15 residues. The CDR3 loop is CASSGVYAGVETQYF. CDR3 nucleotides: TGTGCCAGTAGTGGGGTATACGCGGGGGTGGAGACCCAGTACTTC.

The V gene is TRBV2, the J gene TRBJ2-3, with TRBD2 identical over 8 bases. The CDR3 totals 15 residues. Per the germline V gene, CDR1 is SNHLY and CDR2 is FYNNEI. The junction had 16 bases not matched to a gene; V was cut back by 10 bases and J by 7 bases. Here the CDR3 reads CATVIISGNTNTQYF. The CDR3 nucleotides read TGTGCCACCGTAATAATTAGCGGGAACACGAATACGCAGTATTTT.

V and J are TRBV28 and TRBJ1-2; TRBD1 agrees at 8 bases. Per germline, CDR1 MDHEN and CDR2 SYDVKM. The CDR3 is 13 amino acids. V lost 6 bases to trimming and J lost 8 bases; unmatched junction nucleotides: 8. The CDR3 region has the DNA TGTGCCAGCAGATCTCAGGGGGCGCGAGGCTACACCTTC. Translating gives CASRSQGARGYTF.

This chain connects TRBV11-2 to TRBJ1-5; weak D call: TRBD1 (5 bases). Trimming pared 5 bases from V and 6 bases from J, leaving 11 bases between. Germline V gene sequence: CDR1 SGHAT, CDR2 FQNNGV. CDR3 length equals 13 residues. CDR3 region: CASSPGIGQPQHF. CDR3 nucleotides: TGTGCCAGCAGCCCAGGGATCGGTCAGCCCCAGCATTTT. The full variable domain, with the rest looked up from reference TRBV11-2 and TRBJ1-5, is EAGVAQSPRYKIIEKRQSVAFWCNPISGHATLYWYQQILGQGPKLLIQFQNNGVVDDSQLPKDRFSAERLKGVDSTLKIQPAKLEDSAVYLCASSPGIGQPQHFGDGTRLSIL.

The V gene is TRBV18, the J gene TRBJ2-7; 7 bases line up with TRBD1. V lost 2 bases and J lost 2; bases outside the gene matches: 6. Germline loops: CDR1 KGHSH, CDR2 LQKENI. The CDR3 runs to 15 residues. In nucleotides, the CDR3 is TGTGCCAGCTCACCAGTGGGGACAGAAACCTACGAGCAGTACTTC. It translates to CASSPVGTETYEQYF.

This chain connects TRBV21-1 to TRBJ2-7; the table's D gene call, TRBD1, was not cross checked with the DNA. TRBV21-1 is annotated as a pseudogene. This CDR3 has 15 residues. As DNA, the CDR3 is TGTGCCAGCAGCTTTCCGGGACACAGCTCCTACGAGCAGTACTTC. Protein sequence: CASSFPGHSSYEQYF.

The chain uses TRBV6-5 and TRBJ2-3, with D hard to call. V was trimmed by 7 bases and J by 1 base, leaving 6 bases between them. This CDR3 is built from 12 residues. Germline CDR1 is MNHEY and CDR2 is SVGAGI. The CDR3 nucleotides read TGTGCCAGCAATGCAGGCACAGATACGCAGTATTTT. Protein product: CASNAGTDTQYF.